Listed here is a single T cell receptor beta chain. Its target is unknown. This sample was included in a study of cytomegalovirus exposure and HLA in healthy donors. V was clipped by 7 bases and J by 6 bases; unmatched bases: 17. This CDR3 has 17 residues. The germline gives CDR1 LNHDA, CDR2 SQIVND (reference sequence). The study ran its PCR with 60 Vbeta and 13 Jbeta primers. Sequenced by immunoSEQ multiplex PCR; TCRdb stores in-frame clones only, minus some. Here the sample spans 130,000 to 150,000 clones, 60% to 80% being singletons. Study-level points and caveats: Researchers reported in a later analysis that common viral pathogens appeared linked to several top clusters. There were some public TCRs occurring in many donors, but most TCR sequences were rare. CMV serostatus was the sole immune exposure information available.

Sequencing input: PBMCs. V usage is TRBV19 and J usage is TRBJ1-5; 8 bases are shared with TRBD1. The origin of this receptor is a woman in her 50s in good health and CMV-seronegative. CDR3 sequence reads: CASTYKEDREILQPQHF. The CDR3, as DNA: TGTGCCAGTACCTATAAGGAGGACAGGGAGATACTTCAGCCCCAGCATTTT.